The 16 T cell receptor beta chains listed next were all sequenced from one sample in a study of cytomegalovirus exposure and HLA in healthy donors. The PCR employed 60 Vbeta primers together with 13 Jbeta primers. The assay was immunoSEQ multiplex PCR, and TCRdb's table has in-frame clones only and misses some. The record lists 96,000 or so clones, of which the ten most abundant hold about 5.5%. The sample consisted of PBMCs. These receptors were obtained from a girl aged 5 to 17 in good health and CMV-seropositive.

The CDR3 coding sequence is TGTGCCAGCAGGGACCGGGAAAGGGTAAGATATGAGCAGTTCTTC. Residues: CASRDRERVRYEQFF. The gene calls are TRBV7-2 and TRBJ2-1; perhaps TRBD2 as D (5 bases). V dropped 6 bases and J dropped 8 bases, with 20 bases sitting between them. Germline CDR1 is SGHTA and CDR2 is FQGNSA. CDR3 length equals 15 residues.

The rearrangement uses TRBV11-3 and TRBJ2-7; D is unresolved. V lost 3 bases and J lost 5, with 29 bases in between. The CDR3 totals 19 residues. CDR1 SGHNT and CDR2 YENEEA come from the germline V gene. As DNA, the CDR3 is TGTGCCAGCAGCTTTCGACGTTCGGTTACGCGGTATTTACGGCACGAGCAGTACTTC. Its protein is CASSFRRSVTRYLRHEQYF.

This chain uses TRBV7-9 with TRBJ1-1; 8 bases align to TRBD1. V was pared by 7 bases and J by 2 bases, with 6 bases of the junction left unmatched. CDR3 size: 14 residues. CDR1 and CDR2 (germline): SEHNR, FQNEAQ (reference sequence). The CDR3 DNA reads as TGTGCCAGCATCCTTGGACAGGGAAACACTGAAGCTTTCTTT. Protein product: CASILGQGNTEAFF.

The rearrangement joins TRBV5-1 to TRBJ1-2; D not resolved. Germline V CDR1 and CDR2: SGHRS, YFSETQ. The CDR3 covers 15 residues. The V end was cut by 1 base, the J end by 1 base, with 11 bases between. CDR3 sequence reads: CASSLSGVHNYGYTF. The CDR3 nucleotides read TGCGCCAGCAGCTTGTCGGGAGTACATAACTATGGCTACACCTTC. The whole variable domain, filled in from reference TRBV5-1 and TRBJ1-2, reads KAGVTQTPRYLIKTRGQQVTLSCSPISGHRSVSWYQQTPGQGLQFLFEYFSETQRNKGNFPGRFSGRQFSNSRSEMNVSTLELGDSALYLCASSLSGVHNYGYTFGSGTRLTVV.

The CDR3 spells CASTRLREQGYTF. CDR3 in DNA: TGTGCCAGCACAAGACTAAGGGAACAGGGCTACACCTTC. This sequence joins TRBV6-6 and TRBJ1-2; D remains ambiguous. Germline assignment: CDR1 MNHNY and CDR2 SVGAGI (reference sequence). The CDR3 totals 13 residues. V gave up 7 bases and J gave up 8 bases, with 17 bases separating them.

The gene calls are TRBV9 and TRBJ2-3; 12 bases line up with TRBD2. Trimming removed 3 bases from V and 4 bases from J; junction bases left unmatched: 3. Germline CDR1 and CDR2: SGDLS and YYNGEE. CDR3 length: 15 amino acids. The CDR3 region has the DNA TGTGCCAGCAGCGAACTAGCGGGGGGTTCAGATACGCAGTATTTT. It yields the protein CASSELAGGSDTQYF.

This chain links TRBV19 with TRBJ2-7, with 11 bases lining up with TRBD1. This CDR3 region has 15 residues. J was trimmed by 2 bases and V by 3 bases; bases with no gene match: 3. Germline CDR1 is LNHDA and CDR2 is SQIVND (reference sequence). CDR3 in DNA: TGTGCCAGTAGTATGGCGGGACAGGGGGCCTACGAGCAGTACTTC. This sequence encodes CASSMAGQGAYEQYF.

The rearrangement uses TRBV7-9 and TRBJ2-7; D is unresolved. The CDR3 length is 11 residues. Trimming removed 5 bases from V and 4 bases from J, with 6 bases in between. Germline lookup yields CDR1 SEHNR and CDR2 FQNEAQ (reference sequence). The CDR3 coding sequence is TGTGCCAGCAGCACAAGTTACGAGCAGTACTTC. It is translated as CASSTSYEQYF.

The chain carries TRBV9 and TRBJ2-1, with D possibly TRBD2 on 6 matching bases. This CDR3 spans 14 amino acids. The germline V and J ends were trimmed by 1 base and 5 bases, with 10 bases remaining between them. In germline, CDR1 is SGDLS, CDR2 YYNGEE. CDR3 nucleotides: TGTGCCAGCAGCGTATTCTGGGGGGACAATGAGCAGTTCTTC. This encodes CASSVFWGDNEQFF.

The V gene is TRBV7-6, the J gene TRBJ2-3; TRBD1 might be the D (6 bases). V was cut by 5 bases and J by 0 bases, with 30 bases left in between. This CDR3 comprises 21 residues. Per germline, CDR1 SGHVS and CDR2 FNYEAQ. The CDR3 DNA sequence: TGTGCCAGCAGCCCCCTGTTCCAGGGGAGATGGAGCCCTACTAGCACAGATACGCAGTATTTT. Its protein product is CASSPLFQGRWSPTSTDTQYF.

The rearrangement joins TRBV27 to TRBJ2-1; 13 positions agree with TRBD2. CDR1 and CDR2 from the germline V gene are MNHEY and SMNVEV (reference sequence). Trimming at V came to 5 bases and at J to 4 bases, leaving 2 bases not matched to a gene. There are 15 residues in the CDR3. CDR3 region: CASSVGLAGYNEQFF. The CDR3 DNA sequence: TGTGCCAGCAGTGTGGGACTAGCGGGGTACAATGAGCAGTTCTTC.

This chain joins TRBV4-3 and TRBJ1-4; TRBD1 aligns across 7 bases. This CDR3 spans 15 amino acids. Germline assignment: CDR1 LGHNA and CDR2 YSLEER. With V trimmed by 6 bases and J by 6 bases, 10 bases remained unmatched. The CDR3 reads CASSPFRQGYEKLFF. The CDR3, as DNA: TGCGCCAGCAGTCCCTTTCGACAGGGCTATGAAAAACTGTTTTTT.

The chain carries TRBV19 and TRBJ1-1, with 9 bases matching TRBD1. The germline V gene has CDR1 LNHDA and CDR2 SQIVND (reference sequence). The CDR3 runs 14 residues. Losses at the gene ends were 5 bases for V and 7 bases for J; bases not matched to a gene: 8. In DNA form, the CDR3 reads TGTGCCAGTAGTTGGGGACAGGGCCTGGATGAAGCTTTCTTT. Amino acids: CASSWGQGLDEAFF.

The J gene is TRBJ1-5, the V gene TRBV5-6, with D uncertain. The CDR3 extends over 15 amino acids. Germline-derived CDR1 and CDR2 are SGHDT and YYEEEE. V dropped 0 bases and J dropped 3 bases, with 10 bases sitting between them. This CDR3 is CASSLALYVNQPQHF. CDR3 bases: TGTGCCAGCAGCTTGGCCCTATATGTCAATCAGCCCCAGCATTTT. The full variable domain, with the rest looked up from reference TRBV5-6 and TRBJ1-5, is DAGVTQSPTHLIKTRGQQVTLRCSPKSGHDTVSWYQQALGQGPQFIFQYYEEEERQRGNFPDRFSGHQFPNYSSELNVNALLLGDSALYLCASSLALYVNQPQHFGDGTRLSIL.

The J gene is TRBJ2-2, the V gene TRBV11-2, with D perhaps matching TRBD2 (7 bases). Trimming left V 1 base short and J 4 bases short, with 10 bases between. This CDR3 spans 15 amino acids. From germline, CDR1 is SGHAT and CDR2 FQNNGV. The CDR3 spells CASSLVGGATGELFF. The CDR3, as DNA: TGTGCCAGCAGCTTAGTAGGGGGGGCCACCGGGGAGCTGTTTTTT. Full variable domain (outside the CDR3, taken from reference TRBV11-2 and TRBJ2-2): EAGVAQSPRYKIIEKRQSVAFWCNPISGHATLYWYQQILGQGPKLLIQFQNNGVVDDSQLPKDRFSAERLKGVDSTLKIQPAKLEDSAVYLCASSLVGGATGELFFGEGSRLTVL.

V gene TRBV29-1 combines with J gene TRBJ2-3; 10 bases agree with TRBD2. Germline loops: CDR1 SQVTM, CDR2 ANQGSEA. After removal of 8 bases from V and 3 bases from J, the junction contained 5 bases not matched to a gene. The CDR3 runs 13 residues. The CDR3 coding sequence is TGCAGCTTTAGCGGGGGGTGGACAGATACGCAGTATTTT. This encodes CSFSGGWTDTQYF.